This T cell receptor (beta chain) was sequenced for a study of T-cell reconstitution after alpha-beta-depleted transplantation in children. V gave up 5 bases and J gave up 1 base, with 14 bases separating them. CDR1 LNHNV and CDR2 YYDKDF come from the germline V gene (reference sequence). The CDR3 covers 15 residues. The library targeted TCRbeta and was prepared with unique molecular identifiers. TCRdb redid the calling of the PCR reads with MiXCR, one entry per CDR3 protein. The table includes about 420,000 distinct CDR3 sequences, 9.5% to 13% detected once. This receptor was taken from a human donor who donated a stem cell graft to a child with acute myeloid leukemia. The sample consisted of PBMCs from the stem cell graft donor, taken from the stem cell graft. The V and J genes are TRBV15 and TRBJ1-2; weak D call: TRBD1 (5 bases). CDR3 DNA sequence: TGTGCCACCAGCGGTAGACAGACTCTTAACTATGGCTACACCTTC. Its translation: CATSGRQTLNYGYTF.